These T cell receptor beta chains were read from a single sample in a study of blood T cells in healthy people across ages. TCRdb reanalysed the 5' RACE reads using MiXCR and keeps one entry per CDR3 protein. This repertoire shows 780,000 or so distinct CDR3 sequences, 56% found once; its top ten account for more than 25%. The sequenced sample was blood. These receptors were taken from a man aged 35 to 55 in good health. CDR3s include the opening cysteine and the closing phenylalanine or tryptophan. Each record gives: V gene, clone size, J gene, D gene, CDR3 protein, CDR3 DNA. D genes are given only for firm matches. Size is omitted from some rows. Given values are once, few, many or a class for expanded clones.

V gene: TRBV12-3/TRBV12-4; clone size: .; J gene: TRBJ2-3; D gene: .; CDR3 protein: CASRGGGPDTQYF; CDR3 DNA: TGTGCCAGCAGGGGGGGAGGCCCAGATACGCAGTATTTT
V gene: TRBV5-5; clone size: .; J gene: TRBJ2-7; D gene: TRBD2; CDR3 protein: CASSLWLAETYEQYF; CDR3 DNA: TGTGCCAGCAGCTTATGGCTAGCGGAAACCTACGAGCAGTACTTC
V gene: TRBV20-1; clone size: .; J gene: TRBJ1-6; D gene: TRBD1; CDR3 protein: CSAFTDRAPSYNSPLHF; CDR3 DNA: TGCAGTGCCTTTACCGACAGGGCACCCTCCTATAATTCACCCCTCCACTTT
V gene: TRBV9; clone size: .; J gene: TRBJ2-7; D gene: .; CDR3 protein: CASSPTWAGTYEQYF; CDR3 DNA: TGTGCCAGCAGCCCCACCTGGGCAGGGACCTACGAGCAGTACTTC
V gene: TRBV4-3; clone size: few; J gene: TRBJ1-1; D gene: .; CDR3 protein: CASSQDTGKNTEAFF; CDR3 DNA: TGCGCCAGCAGCCAAGATACGGGCAAGAACACTGAAGCTTTCTTT
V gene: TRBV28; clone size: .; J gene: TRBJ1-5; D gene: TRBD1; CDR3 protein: CASSLRDRHHQPQHF; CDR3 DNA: TGTGCCAGCAGTTTACGGGACAGGCATCATCAGCCCCAGCATTTT
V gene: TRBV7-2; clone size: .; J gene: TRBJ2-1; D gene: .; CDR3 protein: CASSLDPRAAVTYNEQFF; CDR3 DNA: TGTGCCAGCAGCTTAGACCCCCGGGCTGCGGTTACCTACAATGAGCAGTTCTTC
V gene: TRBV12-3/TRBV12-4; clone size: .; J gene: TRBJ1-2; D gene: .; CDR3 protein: CASSRSDIAVGYGYTF; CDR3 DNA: TGTGCTAGCAGTCGTAGCGACATCGCGGTTGGCTATGGCTACACCTTC
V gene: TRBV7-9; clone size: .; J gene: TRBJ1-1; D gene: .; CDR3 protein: CASSLGGLEAFF; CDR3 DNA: TGTGCCAGCAGCTTAGGGGGGCTTGAAGCTTTCTTT
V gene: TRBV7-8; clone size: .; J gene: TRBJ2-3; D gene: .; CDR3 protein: CASAAGHTDTQYF; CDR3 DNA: TGTGCCAGCGCGGCAGGCCACACAGATACGCAGTATTTT
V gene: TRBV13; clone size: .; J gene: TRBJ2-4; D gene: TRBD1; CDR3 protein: CASSSLNRDRGSNEQYF; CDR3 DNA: TGTGCCAGCAGCTCGCTAAACCGGGACAGGGGGAGCAATGAGCAGTACTTC
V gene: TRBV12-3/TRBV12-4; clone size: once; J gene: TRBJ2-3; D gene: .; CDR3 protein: CASRPRASTDTQYF; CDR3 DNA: TGTGCCAGCAGGCCCAGGGCTAGCACAGATACGCAGTATTTT
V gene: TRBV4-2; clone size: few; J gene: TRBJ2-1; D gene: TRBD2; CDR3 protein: CASSQEGSSGGLNEQFF; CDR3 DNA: TGTGCCAGCAGCCAAGAAGGAAGTAGCGGGGGGTTGAATGAGCAGTTCTTC
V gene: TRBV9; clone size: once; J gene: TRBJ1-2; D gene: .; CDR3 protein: CASSVEAGKNYGYTF; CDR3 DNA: TGTGCCAGCAGCGTAGAGGCAGGGAAAAACTATGGCTACACCTTC
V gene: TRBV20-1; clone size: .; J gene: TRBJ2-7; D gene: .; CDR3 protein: CSASDNGGYNEQYF; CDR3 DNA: TGCAGTGCCTCCGACAACGGCGGATACAATGAGCAGTACTTC
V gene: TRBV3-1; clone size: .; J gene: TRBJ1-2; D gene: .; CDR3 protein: CASSPTTDYGYTF; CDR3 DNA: TGTGCCAGCAGCCCTACCACGGACTATGGCTACACCTTC
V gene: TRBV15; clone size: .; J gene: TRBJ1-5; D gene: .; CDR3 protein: CATSRPGTSNQPQHF; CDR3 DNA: TGTGCCACCAGCAGACCCGGGACAAGCAATCAGCCCCAGCATTTT
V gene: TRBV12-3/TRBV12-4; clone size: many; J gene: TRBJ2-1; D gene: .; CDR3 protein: CASNLRDEQFF; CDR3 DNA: TGTGCCAGCAATCTCAGGGATGAGCAGTTCTTC
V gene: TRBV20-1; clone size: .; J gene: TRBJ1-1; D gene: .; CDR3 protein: CSAREDSNTEAFF; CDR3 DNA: TGCAGTGCTAGAGAAGACTCGAACACTGAAGCTTTCTTT
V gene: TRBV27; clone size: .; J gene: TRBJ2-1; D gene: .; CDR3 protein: CASSLSMGPYNEQFF; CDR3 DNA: TGTGCCAGCAGTTTATCCATGGGGCCGTACAATGAGCAGTTCTTC
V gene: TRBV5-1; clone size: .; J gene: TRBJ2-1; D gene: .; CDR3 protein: CASSGQGTRSNEQFF; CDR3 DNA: TGCGCCAGCAGCGGCCAGGGCACGAGATCCAATGAGCAGTTCTTC
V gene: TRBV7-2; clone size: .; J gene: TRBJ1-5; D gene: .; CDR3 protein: CASSLHRDWGQPQHF; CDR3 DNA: TGTGCCAGCAGCTTACACCGGGACTGGGGTCAGCCCCAGCATTTT